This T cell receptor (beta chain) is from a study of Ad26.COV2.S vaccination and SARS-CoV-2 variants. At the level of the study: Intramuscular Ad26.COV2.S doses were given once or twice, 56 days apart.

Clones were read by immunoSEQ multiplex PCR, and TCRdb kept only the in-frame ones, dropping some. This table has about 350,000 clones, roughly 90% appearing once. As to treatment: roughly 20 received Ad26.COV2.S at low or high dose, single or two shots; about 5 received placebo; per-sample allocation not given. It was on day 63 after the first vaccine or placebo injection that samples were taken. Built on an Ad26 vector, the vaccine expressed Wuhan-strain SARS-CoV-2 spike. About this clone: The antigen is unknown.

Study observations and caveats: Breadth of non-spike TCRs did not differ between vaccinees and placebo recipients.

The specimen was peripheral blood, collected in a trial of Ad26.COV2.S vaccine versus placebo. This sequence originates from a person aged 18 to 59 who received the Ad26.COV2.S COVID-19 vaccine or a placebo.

The chain's CDR3 is CASSLGDGGVSTDTQYF. CDR3 nucleotides: TGTGCCAGCAGTTTAGGGGACGGGGGTGTGAGCACAGATACGCAGTATTTT. The V call is TRBV28, the J call TRBJ2-3, with D possibly being TRBD2 (6 bases). The germline V gene encodes CDR1 MDHEN and CDR2 SYDVKM. There are 17 residues in the CDR3. Trimming left V 2 bases short and J 0 bases short, with 15 bases between.